This record looks at one T cell receptor (beta chain) sequence and its context. Its antigen has not been determined. Within one base of it there is no much larger clone, and no base qualities were kept. CDR1 and CDR2, looked up from the germline V gene, are SGHRS and YFSETQ. Reading from cysteine to phenylalanine, the CDR3 counts 16 amino acids. Kept here is only the CDR3 DNA, which spans 48 bases and is read in frame from base 1. Here V drops 2 bases and J drops 2 bases, and the junction holds 8 bases not matched to any gene. Collaborating institutions collected whole blood in K2EDTA tubes following their own protocols. For TCRbeta analysis, collaborators shipped samples as frozen whole blood, isolated PBMCs, or DNA extracted from either of those sample types. The immunoSEQ Assay, a bias-controlled multiplex PCR, was used to amplify TCRbeta CDR3 regions from genomic DNA. Under the source paper's analysis protocol: The number of nucleated cells in each sample was estimated by amplification of reference gene primers within the assay. Sequence reads were collapsed and filtered to measure the absolute abundance of every unique TCRbeta CDR3 rearrangement. For each sample, productive Simpson clonality was calculated as the square root of Simpson's diversity index across productive rearrangements. Here the immuneACCESS table is served through TCRdb, limited to in-frame sequences with V and J called. Missing clones are a known gap in these copies; in checked studies unresolved V genes cover under half, and the rest lacks a known reason. For V, J and clone size, that table is used; D and trimming come from the DNA. This sample holds a few hundred thousand clones; approximately 88% were observed only once. In total, the top ten clones hold 1.2% of the sample.

The sample comes from a study of blood T cell repertoires in COVID-19 (dated by TCRdb to about 2020). Looking at the study overall: Samples from collaborators originated in the United States, Italy and Spain and spanned both the acute and convalescent phases of COVID-19. The material from the prospective study consisted of cDNA or gDNA derived from T cells, B-cell-depleted T cells, or PBMCs. Deeply sampled blood TCRbeta repertoires from subjects exposed to, actively infected with, or recovered from COVID-19 were included in the dataset. A freely available public database, intended as a resource for researchers studying the immune response to SARS-CoV-2, is where the repertoires were released. The samples were drawn from two sources: the first 160 participants of the ongoing ImmuneRACE study, and 950 to 1,500 subjects contributed by 6 global collaborators. Sample metadata almost always included a de-identified subject ID, COVID-19 status, age in years and sex. Where available, HLA class I and class II types were obtained from metadata supplied by the sample provider rather than from assay-based typing.

Overall results and qualifications from the work: How much clinical and demographic metadata was included differed by source and by participant, and the metadata was provided uncurated.

The chain is made from TRBV5-1 and TRBJ2-3; 7 bases in between match TRBD1. The specimen was peripheral blood. The sequence derives from a man aged 40-49 years with acute or convalescent COVID-19. The nucleotide sequence is given as TGCGCCAGCAGCTTAGGGACAGTACCGATCACAGATACGCAGTATTTT. The resulting protein is CASSLGTVPITDTQYF.